A single sample gave rise to the 10 T cell receptor beta chains below, sequenced in a study of T cells in Graves' hyperthyroidism and ophthalmopathy (dated by TCRdb to between 2019 and 2020). Preparation of the library involved multiplex PCR. Sequenced on an Illumina HiSeq 2000. The TCR beta CDR3 regions were amplified from RNA transcripts. A first-round RT-PCR of the TCR CDR3 used the HTBI primer set with the Qiagen OneStep RT-PCR kit. TCRdb passed the public sequencing reads through fastp at Q25 and MiXCR, retaining productive beta sequences. CDR3 protein sequences are deduplicated, and each keeps its most common genes and DNA. The table for this sample lists about 360,000 distinct CDR3 sequences; roughly 13% of them were counted only once. The ten largest make up around 21% of the sample. The material sequenced was blood. Receptors were obtained from a man younger than 40 with Graves' hyperthyroidism that later progressed to Graves' ophthalmopathy.

The gene calls are TRBV20-1 and TRBJ1-5, with D possibly being TRBD1 (6 bases). Germline CDR1 DFQATT, CDR2 SNEGSKA (reference sequence). The length of the CDR3 is 17 residues. V lost 4 bases to trimming and J lost 0 bases, with 19 bases between them. The CDR3 DNA reads as TGCAGTGCTAAGCGCTTATGGGGGGCTGGTAGCAATCAGCCCCAGCATTTT. Translated, it gives CSAKRLWGAGSNQPQHF.

This clonotype was recorded many times. The chain joins TRBV20-1 to TRBJ2-5, with D possibly TRBD1 on 7 matching bases. The V end was cut by 6 bases, the J end by 5 bases, with 19 bases between. The CDR3 is 14 amino acids. The V gene's germline CDR1 is DFQATT and CDR2 SNEGSKA (reference sequence). CDR3 sequence reads: CSAPPRGVRETQYF. The CDR3 nucleotides read TGCAGTGCCCCCCCCAGGGGGGTTCGGGAGACCCAGTACTTC.

In this sample, this clonotype turned up many times. The rearrangement uses TRBV12-5 and TRBJ1-2, with 10 nucleotides matching TRBD1. This CDR3 contains 16 residues. CDR1 is LGHNT and CDR2 is FRNRAP in the germline V gene. V shed 0 bases, J shed 7 bases, and the junction held 8 bases outside the gene matches. The chain's CDR3 is CASGLVYGTGEFGYTF. The CDR3 coding sequence is TGTGCTAGTGGTTTGGTATACGGGACAGGGGAGTTTGGCTACACCTTC.

This clonotype was picked up many times. The chain has TRBV3-1 and TRBJ1-1, with D hard to call. CDR1 LGHDT and CDR2 YNNKEL come from the germline V gene (reference sequence). V was clipped by 8 bases and J by 1 base, with 11 bases between them. CDR3 size: 13 residues. The chain's CDR3 is CASGKAGNTEAFF. CDR3 nucleotides: TGTGCCAGCGGCAAGGCGGGGAACACTGAAGCTTTCTTT.

This clonotype has ten or more counts. The CDR3 region is CASSPSREGREQYF. In DNA form, the CDR3 reads TGTGCCAGCAGTCCCTCAAGAGAAGGACGCGAGCAGTACTTC. The chain links TRBV7-2 to TRBJ2-7, with D uncertain. This CDR3 is built from 14 residues. Trimming stripped 6 bases from V and 6 bases from J, with 18 bases between. Germline CDR1 reads SGHTA; CDR2 reads FQGNSA.

A note on this clonotype: A read error may produce the germline difference seen at one junction end. J is TRBJ1-3 and V is TRBV20-1, with D perhaps TRBD1 (6 bases). Germline CDR1 DFQATT, CDR2 SNEGSKA (reference sequence). There are 14 residues in the CDR3. CDR3 sequence reads: CSAREGGPGNTIYF. CDR3 nucleotides: TGCAGTGCCAGAGAAGGGGGGCCCGGAAACACCATATATTTT.

This clonotype was counted many times. The chain combines TRBV3-1 with TRBJ2-2; D unclear. CDR3 length equals 15 residues. V dropped 5 bases and J dropped 3 bases, with 13 bases sitting between them. Germline CDR1 and CDR2: LGHDT and YNNKEL (reference sequence). The CDR3 coding sequence is TGTGCCAGCAGCATCAGGCCTACGTACACCGGGGAGCTGTTTTTT. This translates into CASSIRPTYTGELFF. Together with reference TRBV3-1 and TRBJ2-2, the CDR3 gives the full variable domain: DTAVSQTPKYLVTQMGNDKSIKCEQNLGHDTMYWYKQDSKKFLKIMFSYNNKELIINETVPNRFSPKSPDKAHLNLHINSLELGDSAVYFCASSIRPTYTGELFFGEGSRLTVL.

This clonotype was counted between two and nine times. The chain recombines TRBV6-1 with TRBJ2-5; D could derive from TRBD1 or TRBD2 (7 bases each). V lost 7 bases to trimming and J lost 5 bases, with 20 bases between them. This CDR3 contains 15 residues. Per the germline V gene, CDR1 is MNHNS and CDR2 is SASEGT. This chain's CDR3 is CASNQGGGARETQYF. DNA for the CDR3: TGTGCCAGCAATCAGGGAGGGGGCGCCCGGGAGACCCAGTACTTC.

This clonotype showed up many times. This chain connects TRBV28 to TRBJ1-2; 9 positions agree with TRBD1. Losses at the gene ends were 4 bases for V and 1 base for J; bases not matched to a gene: 7. The germline V gene has CDR1 MDHEN and CDR2 SYDVKM. This CDR3 contains 16 residues. CDR3 residues: CASSWGQGASNYGYTF. In DNA form, the CDR3 reads TGTGCCAGCAGTTGGGGACAGGGAGCAAGTAACTATGGCTACACCTTC.

The chain joins TRBV9 to TRBJ1-1, with a tentative D call TRBD1 (6 bases). Trimming took 0 bases from V and 3 from J, leaving 12 bases between them. Germline CDR1 reads SGDLS; CDR2 reads YYNGEE. The length of the CDR3 is 15 residues. CDR3 nucleotides: TGTGCCAGCAGCGTAGATACAGGGAACGACACTGAAGCTTTCTTT. Protein: CASSVDTGNDTEAFF.